This entry features one T cell receptor (beta chain) sequence. Antigen unknown. Germline V lookup: CDR1 SGHTA, CDR2 FQGNSA. Trimming removed 0 bases from V and 3 bases from J, with 7 bases in between. The CDR3 is made up of 14 amino acids. This record comes from a study of T-cell memory formation after mild COVID-19. Study-wide results and caveats: While clones contracting from day 15 to 85 were balanced between CD4 and CD8, later expanders leaned CD4+. Cross-reactive memory apparently joined, as some responding clones appeared in pre-infection memory.

MiXCR, run by TCRdb on the 5' RACE reads, gives a single entry per CDR3 protein. The data contain 450,000 to 650,000 distinct CDR3 sequences, 15% to 20% of them singletons. The sample comprised PBMCs or a T cell subset sorted from them (not recorded which). The chain is built from TRBV7-2 and TRBJ2-3, with D hard to call. The receptor comes from an adult woman who had mild COVID-19 (a few samples of this study predate the infection). Cell type and time point are not known. The CDR3 here is CASSLALRTDTQYF. The CDR3 nucleotides are TGTGCCAGCAGCTTAGCGCTCAGGACAGATACGCAGTATTTT.